The subject of this entry is one TCR beta chain. The antigen remains undetermined. The CDR3 extends over 16 amino acids. The trim removed 5 bases at V and 5 bases at J, leaving 8 bases unmatched. The germline CDR1 and CDR2 sequences are LNHDA and SQIVND (reference sequence). Assay: immunoSEQ multiplex PCR; the TCRdb copy retains only in-frame clones and omits some. The data show almost 400,000 clones, with about nine tenths seen just once and 1.9% held by the top ten. The treatment denotes: approximately 18 received Ad26.COV2.S at low or high dose, single or two shots; several received placebo; per-sample allocation not given. Following the first vaccine or placebo injection, samples were taken on day 63. An Ad26 vector carrying the Wuhan-strain SARS-CoV-2 spike served as the vaccine. This sample is drawn from a study of Ad26.COV2.S vaccination and SARS-CoV-2 variants. On the study more broadly: Donor participated within the Ad26.COV2.S arm of the COV1001 trial.

Study conclusions and caveats: TCR breadth and depth analyses may have underestimated total T cell responses. Non-spike TCR breadth was similar in vaccine and placebo recipients.

The V call is TRBV19, the J call TRBJ2-1; 11 bases agree with TRBD2. This clonotype originated in a person aged 18-60 years who received the Ad26.COV2.S COVID-19 vaccine or a placebo. The sequencing used peripheral blood, collected in a trial of Ad26.COV2.S vaccine versus placebo. CDR3 amino acids: CASSPEGTSGNNEQFF. CDR3 in DNA: TGTGCCAGTAGTCCCGAAGGGACTAGCGGAAACAATGAGCAGTTCTTC.